These T cell receptor beta chains were read from a single sample in a study of control samples from healthy donors and cancer patients. Produced via immunoSEQ multiplex PCR; TCRdb's table is partial and in-frame only. The repertoire consists of 52,000 or so clones, with roughly 94% occurring once and the leading ten covering less than 4.5%. Material: blood. These receptors were taken from a man in his thirties or forties in good health. Each CDR3 is given with its conserved first and last residue. The D gene is left open where the match is weak. The size of a clone is reported for some rows only, either as once, few or many, or as a class for expanded clones.

clone_size: -
v_call: TRBV6-5
d_call: TRBD1
j_call: TRBJ1-6
cdr3_aa: CASSQTGANNSPLHF
cdr3_nt: TGTGCCAGCAGTCAGACAGGGGCGAATAATTCACCCCTCCACTTT

clone_size: -
v_call: TRBV24-1
d_call: -
j_call: TRBJ2-1
cdr3_aa: CATSDFNNNNEQFF
cdr3_nt: TGTGCCACCAGTGATTTTAACAACAACAATGAGCAGTTCTTC

clone_size: -
v_call: TRBV2
d_call: -
j_call: TRBJ2-7
cdr3_aa: CASSERLPTYEQYF
cdr3_nt: TGTGCCAGCAGTGAAAGGCTCCCCACCTACGAGCAGTACTTC

clone_size: -
v_call: TRBV28
d_call: -
j_call: TRBJ1-3
cdr3_aa: CASTPSPRNTIYF
cdr3_nt: TGTGCCAGCACCCCCAGTCCCCGAAACACCATATATTTT

clone_size: once
v_call: TRBV4-1
d_call: -
j_call: TRBJ1-5
cdr3_aa: CASSQARAGNQPQHF
cdr3_nt: TGCGCCAGCAGCCAAGCCAGGGCGGGAAATCAGCCCCAGCATTTT

clone_size: -
v_call: TRBV6-5
d_call: -
j_call: TRBJ2-7
cdr3_aa: CASSYPGTHEQYF
cdr3_nt: TGTGCCAGCAGTTACCCGGGAACCCACGAGCAGTACTTC

clone_size: -
v_call: TRBV7-2
d_call: -
j_call: TRBJ1-2
cdr3_aa: CASSLARVSSYGYTF
cdr3_nt: TGTGCCAGCAGCTTAGCGAGAGTTAGCAGCTATGGCTACACCTTC

clone_size: -
v_call: TRBV23-1
d_call: -
j_call: TRBJ1-1
cdr3_aa: CASSQYCDHMNTEAFF
cdr3_nt: TGCGCCAGCAGTCAATATTGTGACCACATGAACACTGAAGCTTTCTTT

clone_size: -
v_call: TRBV19
d_call: TRBD1
j_call: TRBJ1-3
cdr3_aa: CASWTGDIAGNTIYF
cdr3_nt: TGTGCCAGTTGGACAGGGGATATCGCTGGAAACACCATATATTTT

clone_size: once
v_call: TRBV18
d_call: -
j_call: TRBJ2-5
cdr3_aa: CASSPDGKTQYF
cdr3_nt: TGTGCCAGCTCACCCGACGGGAAGACCCAGTACTTC

clone_size: -
v_call: TRBV18
d_call: TRBD1
j_call: TRBJ1-4
cdr3_aa: CASSPQPTGRGQEGELFF
cdr3_nt: TGTGCCAGCTCACCACAGCCTACGGGACGGGGACAGGAGGGGGAACTGTTTTTT

clone_size: -
v_call: TRBV6-5
d_call: -
j_call: TRBJ2-3
cdr3_aa: CASSPGDTQYF
cdr3_nt: TGTGCCAGCAGCCCGGGAGATACGCAGTATTTT

clone_size: -
v_call: TRBV28
d_call: TRBD1
j_call: TRBJ1-2
cdr3_aa: CASSPAGTVNYGYTF
cdr3_nt: TGTGCCAGCAGCCCCGCCGGGACAGTAAACTATGGCTACACCTTC

clone_size: -
v_call: TRBV4-1
d_call: TRBD1
j_call: TRBJ2-7
cdr3_aa: CASSADRGYEQYF
cdr3_nt: TGCGCCAGCAGCGCGGACAGGGGTTACGAGCAGTACTTC

clone_size: -
v_call: TRBV5-1
d_call: -
j_call: TRBJ1-1
cdr3_aa: CASSLRGREGLSSEAFF
cdr3_nt: TGCGCCAGCAGCTTGCGGGGCCGAGAAGGTCTTTCTTCTGAAGCTTTCTTT

clone_size: -
v_call: TRBV2
d_call: -
j_call: TRBJ2-3
cdr3_aa: CASSERGSTDTQYF
cdr3_nt: TGTGCCAGCAGTGAAAGGGGAAGCACAGATACGCAGTATTTT

clone_size: -
v_call: TRBV6-5
d_call: -
j_call: TRBJ1-2
cdr3_aa: CASSSRYRVSNYGYTF
cdr3_nt: TGTGCCAGCAGTTCTCGCTACAGGGTATCTAACTATGGCTACACCTTC

clone_size: once
v_call: TRBV7-9
d_call: -
j_call: TRBJ1-5
cdr3_aa: CASSLDSQPQHF
cdr3_nt: TGTGCCAGCAGCTTAGATTCGCAGCCCCAGCATTTT

clone_size: -
v_call: TRBV5-1
d_call: TRBD1
j_call: TRBJ1-3
cdr3_aa: CASSSSATGGAGTGNTIYF
cdr3_nt: TGCGCCAGCAGCTCGTCGGCGACAGGGGGCGCGGGGACTGGAAACACCATATATTTT

clone_size: -
v_call: TRBV9
d_call: TRBD1
j_call: TRBJ1-1
cdr3_aa: CASSVEGAENTEAFF
cdr3_nt: TGTGCCAGCAGCGTCGAGGGGGCTGAGAACACTGAAGCTTTCTTT

clone_size: -
v_call: TRBV3-1/TRBV3-2
d_call: TRBD2
j_call: TRBJ2-5
cdr3_aa: CASSQDSGGREAQYF
cdr3_nt: TGTGCCAGCAGCCAAGATTCGGGGGGGCGAGAGGCCCAGTACTTC

clone_size: -
v_call: TRBV19
d_call: -
j_call: TRBJ2-7
cdr3_aa: CASSNRVAYEQYF
cdr3_nt: TGTGCCAGTAGTAACAGGGTTGCCTACGAGCAGTACTTC

clone_size: -
v_call: TRBV28
d_call: -
j_call: TRBJ2-7
cdr3_aa: CASSLAEGFYEQYF
cdr3_nt: TGTGCCAGCAGTTTAGCGGAGGGGTTCTACGAGCAGTACTTC

clone_size: -
v_call: TRBV11-2
d_call: TRBD2
j_call: TRBJ2-1
cdr3_aa: CASSPIAGTEQFF
cdr3_nt: TGTGCCAGCAGCCCGATAGCGGGTACTGAGCAGTTCTTC

clone_size: -
v_call: TRBV7-7
d_call: -
j_call: TRBJ1-6
cdr3_aa: CASSLDRAPNSPLHF
cdr3_nt: TGTGCCAGCAGCTTAGACAGGGCGCCGAATTCACCCCTCCACTTT

clone_size: -
v_call: TRBV9
d_call: -
j_call: TRBJ2-7
cdr3_aa: CASSLGGAGEQYF
cdr3_nt: TGTGCCAGCAGCTTGGGGGGGGCGGGCGAGCAGTACTTC

clone_size: -
v_call: TRBV19
d_call: -
j_call: TRBJ1-2
cdr3_aa: CASSSRGGDYGYTF
cdr3_nt: TGTGCCAGTTCCTCCAGGGGAGGGGACTATGGCTACACCTTC

clone_size: -
v_call: TRBV6-5
d_call: -
j_call: TRBJ1-2
cdr3_aa: CASSYRWGKGYTF
cdr3_nt: TGTGCCAGCAGTTACCGGTGGGGGAAGGGCTACACCTTC

clone_size: -
v_call: TRBV14
d_call: -
j_call: TRBJ1-6
cdr3_aa: CASSGQSSYNSPLHF
cdr3_nt: TGTGCCAGCAGCGGACAGAGCTCCTATAATTCACCCCTCCACTTT

clone_size: -
v_call: TRBV2
d_call: -
j_call: TRBJ1-6
cdr3_aa: CASSTPPGVVNSPLHF
cdr3_nt: TGTGCCAGCAGCACCCCTCCCGGGGTGGTGAATTCACCCCTCCACTTT

clone_size: -
v_call: TRBV7-2
d_call: TRBD1
j_call: TRBJ2-2
cdr3_aa: CASSFQGAGGELFF
cdr3_nt: TGTGCCAGCAGCTTTCAGGGGGCGGGCGGGGAGCTGTTTTTT

clone_size: -
v_call: TRBV19
d_call: TRBD1
j_call: TRBJ2-3
cdr3_aa: CASSAQGVRGTDTQYF
cdr3_nt: TGTGCCAGTAGCGCACAGGGGGTTCGAGGCACAGATACGCAGTATTTT

clone_size: -
v_call: TRBV11-2
d_call: TRBD1
j_call: TRBJ2-2
cdr3_aa: CASSLVRGRGELFF
cdr3_nt: TGTGCCAGCAGCTTAGTCAGGGGGCGCGGGGAGCTGTTTTTT

clone_size: once
v_call: TRBV4-1
d_call: TRBD1
j_call: TRBJ1-1
cdr3_aa: CASGSGTVNTEAFF
cdr3_nt: TGCGCCAGCGGATCCGGGACAGTGAACACTGAAGCTTTCTTT

clone_size: -
v_call: TRBV3-1/TRBV3-2
d_call: -
j_call: TRBJ1-1
cdr3_aa: CASSPLWTETLNTEAFF
cdr3_nt: TGTGCCAGCAGCCCACTATGGACCGAAACTTTGAACACTGAAGCTTTCTTT

clone_size: -
v_call: TRBV5-1
d_call: -
j_call: TRBJ1-1
cdr3_aa: CASSFEGGNTEAFF
cdr3_nt: TGCGCCAGCAGCTTTGAGGGTGGGAACACTGAAGCTTTCTTT

clone_size: once
v_call: TRBV27
d_call: TRBD1
j_call: TRBJ1-1
cdr3_aa: CASSLLAGGNTEAFF
cdr3_nt: TGTGCCAGCAGTTTATTGGCAGGGGGGAACACTGAAGCTTTCTTT

clone_size: -
v_call: TRBV7-7
d_call: -
j_call: TRBJ1-4
cdr3_aa: CASSLVHSATNEKLFF
cdr3_nt: TGTGCCAGCAGCTTAGTGCACAGTGCAACTAATGAAAAACTGTTTTTT

clone_size: -
v_call: TRBV28
d_call: -
j_call: TRBJ1-4
cdr3_aa: CASSLSEKLFF
cdr3_nt: TGTGCCAGCAGTTTATCGGAAAAACTGTTTTTT

clone_size: once
v_call: TRBV7-8
d_call: TRBD2
j_call: TRBJ2-7
cdr3_aa: CASGEGIEQYF
cdr3_nt: TGTGCCAGCGGGGAGGGGATCGAGCAGTACTTC

clone_size: -
v_call: TRBV19
d_call: -
j_call: TRBJ2-6
cdr3_aa: CASSFTGLSGANVLTF
cdr3_nt: TGTGCCAGTAGTTTCACAGGTCTAAGTGGGGCCAACGTCCTGACTTTC

clone_size: -
v_call: TRBV19
d_call: TRBD1
j_call: TRBJ1-5
cdr3_aa: CASSVWDRGREPQHF
cdr3_nt: TGTGCCAGTAGTGTATGGGACAGGGGGCGGGAGCCCCAGCATTTT

clone_size: -
v_call: TRBV19
d_call: -
j_call: TRBJ1-3
cdr3_aa: CASSIGGDSGNTIYF
cdr3_nt: TGTGCCAGTAGTATAGGAGGGGACTCTGGAAACACCATATATTTT

clone_size: -
v_call: TRBV2
d_call: TRBD1
j_call: TRBJ1-2
cdr3_aa: CARTRTGAGDGYTF
cdr3_nt: TGTGCCAGGACCAGGACAGGCGCAGGGGATGGCTACACCTTC

clone_size: -
v_call: TRBV13
d_call: -
j_call: TRBJ1-3
cdr3_aa: CARSRGGALGNTIYF
cdr3_nt: TGTGCCCGCAGCCGGGGGGGGGCCCTCGGAAACACCATATATTTT

clone_size: few
v_call: TRBV5-1
d_call: TRBD2
j_call: TRBJ2-5
cdr3_aa: CASSPSTSGEETQYF
cdr3_nt: TGCGCCAGCAGCCCGTCGACTAGCGGCGAAGAGACCCAGTACTTC

clone_size: -
v_call: TRBV11-1
d_call: -
j_call: TRBJ2-3
cdr3_aa: CASSLFPTDTQYF
cdr3_nt: TGTGCCAGCAGCTTATTCCCCACAGATACGCAGTATTTT

clone_size: -
v_call: TRBV5-5
d_call: -
j_call: TRBJ1-2
cdr3_aa: CASSLQGAVGYGYTF
cdr3_nt: TGTGCCAGCAGCTTGCAAGGGGCAGTAGGCTATGGCTACACCTTC

clone_size: -
v_call: TRBV6-4
d_call: -
j_call: TRBJ2-6
cdr3_aa: CASSDEGRASGANVLTF
cdr3_nt: TGTGCCAGCAGTGATGAGGGCCGCGCCTCTGGGGCCAACGTCCTGACTTTC

clone_size: -
v_call: TRBV9
d_call: -
j_call: TRBJ2-1
cdr3_aa: CASSVNDLSSYNEQFF
cdr3_nt: TGTGCCAGCAGCGTAAACGACCTTAGCTCCTACAATGAGCAGTTCTTC

clone_size: -
v_call: TRBV2
d_call: TRBD1
j_call: TRBJ1-1
cdr3_aa: CAIPRTGLNTEAFF
cdr3_nt: TGTGCCATCCCCCGGACAGGCTTGAACACTGAAGCTTTCTTT

clone_size: -
v_call: TRBV12-3/TRBV12-4
d_call: -
j_call: TRBJ2-5
cdr3_aa: CASRRSGQETQYF
cdr3_nt: TGTGCCAGCAGACGGAGCGGCCAAGAGACCCAGTACTTC

clone_size: -
v_call: TRBV27
d_call: -
j_call: TRBJ2-3
cdr3_aa: CASSFRSQGTDTQYF
cdr3_nt: TGTGCCAGCAGTTTTAGGTCGCAGGGGACAGATACGCAGTATTTT

clone_size: -
v_call: TRBV10-1
d_call: -
j_call: TRBJ1-4
cdr3_aa: CASSETTGAGEKLFF
cdr3_nt: TGCGCCAGCAGTGAGACGACGGGGGCCGGTGAAAAACTGTTTTTT

clone_size: -
v_call: TRBV5-1
d_call: TRBD1
j_call: TRBJ1-2
cdr3_aa: CASSSKTDRERGYTF
cdr3_nt: TGCGCCAGCAGCTCAAAAACGGACAGGGAAAGAGGCTACACCTTC

clone_size: -
v_call: TRBV3-1/TRBV3-2
d_call: -
j_call: TRBJ1-2
cdr3_aa: CASTTEGHSNYGYTF
cdr3_nt: TGTGCCAGCACCACGGAGGGACACTCTAACTATGGCTACACCTTC

clone_size: -
v_call: TRBV28
d_call: -
j_call: TRBJ2-4
cdr3_aa: CASSLLSGAKNIQYF
cdr3_nt: TGTGCCAGCAGTTTATTGAGCGGTGCCAAAAACATTCAGTACTTC

clone_size: -
v_call: TRBV7-3
d_call: TRBD1
j_call: TRBJ1-2
cdr3_aa: CASSLNGGQGYGYTF
cdr3_nt: TGTGCCAGCAGCTTAAATGGGGGACAGGGGTATGGCTACACCTTC